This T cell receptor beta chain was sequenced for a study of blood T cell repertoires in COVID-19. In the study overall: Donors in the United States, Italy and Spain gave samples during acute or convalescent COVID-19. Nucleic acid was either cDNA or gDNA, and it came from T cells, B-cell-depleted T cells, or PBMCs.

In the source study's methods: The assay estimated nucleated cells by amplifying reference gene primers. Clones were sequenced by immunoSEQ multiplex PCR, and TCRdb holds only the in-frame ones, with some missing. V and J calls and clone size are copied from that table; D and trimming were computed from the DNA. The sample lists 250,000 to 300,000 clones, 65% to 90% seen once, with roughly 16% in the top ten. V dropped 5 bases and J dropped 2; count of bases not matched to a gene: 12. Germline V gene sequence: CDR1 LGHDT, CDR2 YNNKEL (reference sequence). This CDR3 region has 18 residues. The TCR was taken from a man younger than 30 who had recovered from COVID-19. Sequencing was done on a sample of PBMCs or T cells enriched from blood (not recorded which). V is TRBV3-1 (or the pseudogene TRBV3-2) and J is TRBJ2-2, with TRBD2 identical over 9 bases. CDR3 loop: CASSALLAGEGNTGELFF. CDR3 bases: TGTGCCAGCAGCGCGCTTTTAGCGGGAGAGGGTAACACCGGGGAGCTGTTTTTT.